The sequence of this TCR beta chain was determined in a study of T cell clonality in common variable immunodeficiency. Between the trimmed V and J ends, which lost 5 bases and 3 bases, there was a span of 16 bases. This CDR3 is built from 15 residues. This clone is labeled medium-sized. Its antigen is still unknown. The CDR3 end is not reached by the read, which stops 3 residues before it; the germline J gene fills it in. Here immunoSEQ multiplex PCR was the method, and the copy in TCRdb shows in-frame clones only, minus some. Singletons are absent from the sample, which has approximately 10,000 clones. Study conclusions and caveats: In common variable immunodeficiency, TCR beta chains reportedly carried fewer deletions and N-nucleotide insertions.

The clonotype comes from a human donor with common variable immunodeficiency. Sequenced material: peripheral blood mononuclear cells. V gene TRBV12-3 or TRBV12-4 combines with J gene TRBJ2-5; possible D gene TRBD1, 6 bases. Here the CDR3 reads CASSPPGTLKETQYF. The covered CDR3 bases are TGTGCCAGCAGTCCCCCAGGGACACTCAAAGAGACC.